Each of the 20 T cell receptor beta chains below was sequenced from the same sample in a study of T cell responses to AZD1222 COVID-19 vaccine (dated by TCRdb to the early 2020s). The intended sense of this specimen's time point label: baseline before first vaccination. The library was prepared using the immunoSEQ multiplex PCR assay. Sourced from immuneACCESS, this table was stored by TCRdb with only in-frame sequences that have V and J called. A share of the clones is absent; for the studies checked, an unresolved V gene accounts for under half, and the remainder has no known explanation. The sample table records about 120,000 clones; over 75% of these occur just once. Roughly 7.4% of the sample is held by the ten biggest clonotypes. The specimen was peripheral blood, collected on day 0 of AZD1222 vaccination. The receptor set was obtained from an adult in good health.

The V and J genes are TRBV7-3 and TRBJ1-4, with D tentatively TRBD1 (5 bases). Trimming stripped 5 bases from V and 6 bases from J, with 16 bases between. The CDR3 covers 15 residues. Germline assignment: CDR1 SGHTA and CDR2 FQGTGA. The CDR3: CASSPTGTSYEKLFF. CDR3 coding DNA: TGTGCCAGCAGCCCTACCGGGACGTCCTATGAAAAACTGTTTTTT. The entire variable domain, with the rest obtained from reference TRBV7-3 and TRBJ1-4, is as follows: GAGVSQTPSNKVTEKGKYVELRCDPISGHTALYWYRQSLGQGPEFLIYFQGTGAADDSGLPNDRFFAVRPEGSVSTLKIQRTERGDSAVYLCASSPTGTSYEKLFFGSGTQLSVL.

CDR3 sequence (DNA): TGTGCCAGCAGCCCAGGGACTATCTCCTACGAGCAGTACTTC. Translating gives CASSPGTISYEQYF. V is TRBV7-2 and J is TRBJ2-7, with 7 bases aligning to TRBD2. This CDR3 contains 14 residues. Trimming at V came to 5 bases and at J to 0 bases, leaving 4 bases not matched to a gene. Germline V CDR1 and CDR2: SGHTA, FQGNSA.

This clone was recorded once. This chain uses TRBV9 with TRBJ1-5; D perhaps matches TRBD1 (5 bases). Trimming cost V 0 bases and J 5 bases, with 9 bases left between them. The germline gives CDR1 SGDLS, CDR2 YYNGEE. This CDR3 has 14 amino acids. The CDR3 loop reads CASSVVGRYQPQHF. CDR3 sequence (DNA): TGTGCCAGCAGCGTAGTGGGGCGGTATCAGCCCCAGCATTTT.

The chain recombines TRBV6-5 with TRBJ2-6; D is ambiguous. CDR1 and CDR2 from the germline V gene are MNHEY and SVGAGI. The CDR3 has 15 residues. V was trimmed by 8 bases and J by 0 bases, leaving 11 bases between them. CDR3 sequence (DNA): TGTGCCAGCGGACCTCAGAGCTCTGGGGCCAACGTCCTGACTTTC. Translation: CASGPQSSGANVLTF.

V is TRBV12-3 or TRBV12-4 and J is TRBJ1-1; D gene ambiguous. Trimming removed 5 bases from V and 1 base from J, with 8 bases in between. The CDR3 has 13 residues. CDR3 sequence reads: CASSRRQNTEAFF. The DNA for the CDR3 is TGTGCCAGCAGTCGAAGGCAGAACACTGAAGCTTTCTTT.

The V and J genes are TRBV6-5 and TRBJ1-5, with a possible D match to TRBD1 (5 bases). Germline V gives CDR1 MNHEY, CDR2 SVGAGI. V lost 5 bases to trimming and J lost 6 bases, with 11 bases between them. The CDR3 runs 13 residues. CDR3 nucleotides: TGTGCCAGCAGTCCAGGGCCGGGTCAGCCCCAGCATTTT. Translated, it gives CASSPGPGQPQHF.

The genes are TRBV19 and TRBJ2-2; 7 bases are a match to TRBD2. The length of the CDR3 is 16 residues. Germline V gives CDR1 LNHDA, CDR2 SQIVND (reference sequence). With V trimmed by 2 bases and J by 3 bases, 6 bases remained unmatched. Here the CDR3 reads CASSIRASGHTGELFF. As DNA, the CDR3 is TGTGCCAGTAGTATAAGGGCTAGCGGCCACACCGGGGAGCTGTTTTTT.

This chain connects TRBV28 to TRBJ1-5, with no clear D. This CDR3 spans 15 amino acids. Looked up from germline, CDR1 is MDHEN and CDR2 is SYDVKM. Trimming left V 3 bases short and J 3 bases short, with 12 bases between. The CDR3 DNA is TGTGCCAGCAGTTTGATGAGTTTACCCAATCAGCCCCAGCATTTT. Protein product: CASSLMSLPNQPQHF.

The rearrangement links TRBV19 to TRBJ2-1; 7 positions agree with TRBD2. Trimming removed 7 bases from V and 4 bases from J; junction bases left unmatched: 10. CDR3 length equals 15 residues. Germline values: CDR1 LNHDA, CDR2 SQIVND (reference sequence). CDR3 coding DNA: TGTGCCAGTAATGGCGGCGGGAGTGGGTACAATGAGCAGTTCTTC. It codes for CASNGGGSGYNEQFF.

The CDR3 nucleotides read TGTGCCAGCAGTTATCAGGGCCTTCATAATGAAAAACTGTTTTTT. It codes for CASSYQGLHNEKLFF. This sequence joins TRBV6-5 and TRBJ1-4; a possible D gene is TRBD1 (5 bases). CDR3 size: 15 residues. Germline V gene lookup returns CDR1 MNHEY and CDR2 SVGAGI. Trimming shortened V by 3 bases and J by 4 bases, and 12 bases separated the two germline ends.

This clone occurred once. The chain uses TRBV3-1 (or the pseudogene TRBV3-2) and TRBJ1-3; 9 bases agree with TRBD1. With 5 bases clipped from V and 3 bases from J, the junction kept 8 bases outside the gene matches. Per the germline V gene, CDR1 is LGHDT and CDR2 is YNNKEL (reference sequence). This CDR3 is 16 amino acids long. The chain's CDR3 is CASSATTGGYGNTIYF. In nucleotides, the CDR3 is TGTGCCAGCAGCGCAACCACAGGGGGCTATGGAAACACCATATATTTT.

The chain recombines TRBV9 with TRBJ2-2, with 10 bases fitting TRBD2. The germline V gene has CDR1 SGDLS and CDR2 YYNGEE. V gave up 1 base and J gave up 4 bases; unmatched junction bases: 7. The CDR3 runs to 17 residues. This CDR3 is CASSVTLAGDVTGELFF. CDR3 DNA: TGTGCCAGCAGCGTAACCCTAGCGGGAGACGTCACCGGGGAGCTGTTTTTT.

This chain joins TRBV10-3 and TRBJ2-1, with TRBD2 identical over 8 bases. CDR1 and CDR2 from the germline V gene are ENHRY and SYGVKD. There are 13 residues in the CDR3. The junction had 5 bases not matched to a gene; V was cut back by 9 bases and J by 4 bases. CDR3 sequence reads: CAIRTSSYNEQFF. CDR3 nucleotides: TGTGCCATAAGGACTAGCAGTTACAATGAGCAGTTCTTC.

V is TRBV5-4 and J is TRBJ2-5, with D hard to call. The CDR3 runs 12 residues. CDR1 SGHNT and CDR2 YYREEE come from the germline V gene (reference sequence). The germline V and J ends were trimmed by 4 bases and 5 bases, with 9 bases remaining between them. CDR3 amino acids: CASSGTRETQYF. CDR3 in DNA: TGTGCCAGCAGCGGTACCAGGGAGACCCAGTACTTC.

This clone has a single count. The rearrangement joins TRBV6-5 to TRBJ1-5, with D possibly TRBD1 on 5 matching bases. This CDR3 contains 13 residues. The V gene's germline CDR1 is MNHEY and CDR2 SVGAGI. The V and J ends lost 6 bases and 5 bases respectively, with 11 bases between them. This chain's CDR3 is CASSPGTHQPQHF. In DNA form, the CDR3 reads TGTGCCAGCAGCCCCGGGACCCATCAGCCCCAGCATTTT.

CDR3 sequence: CASLRLTGANVLTF. CDR3 nucleotides: TGTGCCAGTCTTCGGTTGACTGGGGCCAACGTCCTGACTTTC. This chain links TRBV7-2 with TRBJ2-6, with no clear D. The germline V gene has CDR1 SGHTA and CDR2 FQGNSA. The CDR3 has 14 amino acids. The V gene lost 9 bases and the J gene lost 2 bases, with 11 bases spanning the gap.

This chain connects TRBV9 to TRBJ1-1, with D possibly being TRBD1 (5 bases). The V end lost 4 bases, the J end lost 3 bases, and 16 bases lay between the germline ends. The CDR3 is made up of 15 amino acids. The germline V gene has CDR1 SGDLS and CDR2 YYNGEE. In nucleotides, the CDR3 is TGTGCCAGCAGCCTGGGGGTCCTGAGTGACACTGAAGCTTTCTTT. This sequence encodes CASSLGVLSDTEAFF.

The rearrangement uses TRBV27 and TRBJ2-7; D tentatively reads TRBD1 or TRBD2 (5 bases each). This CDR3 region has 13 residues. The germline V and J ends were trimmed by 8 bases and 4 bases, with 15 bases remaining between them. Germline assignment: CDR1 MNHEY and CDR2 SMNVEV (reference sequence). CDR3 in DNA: TGTGCCAGCCGAAGAGGGGTAATGTACGAGCAGTACTTC. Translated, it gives CASRRGVMYEQYF.

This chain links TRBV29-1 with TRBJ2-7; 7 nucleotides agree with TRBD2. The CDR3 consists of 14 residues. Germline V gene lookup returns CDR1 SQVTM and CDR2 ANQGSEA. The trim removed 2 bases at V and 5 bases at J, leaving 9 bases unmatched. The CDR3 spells CSVESPNRGDEQYF. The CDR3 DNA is TGCAGCGTTGAATCCCCGAACCGGGGGGACGAGCAGTACTTC.

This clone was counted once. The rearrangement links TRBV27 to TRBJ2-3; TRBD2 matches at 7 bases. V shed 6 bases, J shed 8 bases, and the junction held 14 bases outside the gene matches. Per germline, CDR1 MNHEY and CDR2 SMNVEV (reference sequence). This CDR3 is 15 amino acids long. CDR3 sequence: CASRRLDSGISTQYF. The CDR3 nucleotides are TGTGCCAGCAGAAGACTTGACAGCGGGATTAGTACGCAGTATTTT.